These T cell receptor beta chains were read from a single sample in a study of cytomegalovirus exposure and HLA in healthy donors. The protocol was immunoSEQ multiplex PCR, while the TCRdb copy is restricted to in-frame clones and leaves out a portion. This table has 90,000 to 150,000 clones, more than 60% appearing once. The material sequenced was PBMCs. The receptors stem from a man aged 35-49 years in good health and CMV-seropositive. The CDR3 runs from the conserved cysteine through the conserved F or W. The D gene is left open where the match is weak. Where a row states a size, it is once, few, many or the class of an expanded clone; other rows omit it.

clone_size: .; d_call: .; v_call: TRBV10-3; j_call: TRBJ2-7; cdr3_length: 13; cdr3_nt: TGTGCCATCAGTGAGCAGGCCCCCTACGAGCAGTACTTC; cdr3_aa: CAISEQAPYEQYF
clone_size: few; d_call: .; v_call: TRBV10-3; j_call: TRBJ1-1; cdr3_length: 14; cdr3_nt: TGTGCCATCAGTGAGCCGACAGAGAACACTGAAGCTTTCTTT; cdr3_aa: CAISEPTENTEAFF
clone_size: .; d_call: .; v_call: TRBV7-9; j_call: TRBJ2-1; cdr3_length: 16; cdr3_nt: TGTGCCAGCAGCCCTCGACTAGGACTTGGTACCAATGAGCAGTTCTTC; cdr3_aa: CASSPRLGLGTNEQFF
clone_size: once; d_call: TRBD2; v_call: TRBV28; j_call: TRBJ2-1; cdr3_length: 16; cdr3_nt: TGTGCCAGCAGTCCCCGAGGAGCGGGAGGGACCAATGAGCAGTTCTTC; cdr3_aa: CASSPRGAGGTNEQFF
clone_size: .; d_call: TRBD1; v_call: TRBV2; j_call: TRBJ1-5; cdr3_length: 21; cdr3_nt: TGTGCCAGCAGTGAGGCCAGGGGGCGAACGGGTTCGAACGTAGGGCGCCAGCCCCAGCATTTT; cdr3_aa: CASSEARGRTGSNVGRQPQHF
clone_size: .; d_call: .; v_call: TRBV28; j_call: TRBJ1-2; cdr3_length: 12; cdr3_nt: TGTGCCAGCACCCAAATGGGGGGTGGCTACACCTTC; cdr3_aa: CASTQMGGGYTF
clone_size: .; d_call: .; v_call: TRBV7-2; j_call: TRBJ2-1; cdr3_length: 12; cdr3_nt: TGTGCCAGCAGCGCACAGGGAAGTGAGCAGTTCTTC; cdr3_aa: CASSAQGSEQFF
clone_size: .; d_call: .; v_call: TRBV7-4; j_call: TRBJ1-2; cdr3_length: 14; cdr3_nt: TGTGCCAGCAGCTTAGACGGGCAGGGTGGTGGCTACACCTTC; cdr3_aa: CASSLDGQGGGYTF
clone_size: .; d_call: TRBD1; v_call: TRBV10-3; j_call: TRBJ1-5; cdr3_length: 16; cdr3_nt: TGTGCCATCAGTGAGAGGTCAGGGGGCTCCAATCAGCCCCAGCATTTT; cdr3_aa: CAISERSGGSNQPQHF
clone_size: .; d_call: .; v_call: TRBV7-2; j_call: TRBJ2-7; cdr3_length: 11; cdr3_nt: TGTGCCAGCAGCTCCAGGGACGAGCAGTACTTC; cdr3_aa: CASSSRDEQYF
clone_size: .; d_call: TRBD2; v_call: TRBV19; j_call: TRBJ2-7; cdr3_length: 12; cdr3_nt: TGTGCCAGTAGTACTAGCGGCTACGAGCAGTACTTC; cdr3_aa: CASSTSGYEQYF
clone_size: few; d_call: .; v_call: TRBV6-5; j_call: TRBJ2-1; cdr3_length: 13; cdr3_nt: TGTGCCACCACGCCCCGGTCCTACAATGAGCAGTTCTTC; cdr3_aa: CATTPRSYNEQFF
clone_size: .; d_call: .; v_call: TRBV28; j_call: TRBJ2-7; cdr3_length: 14; cdr3_nt: TGTGCCAGCATTCGGACAGAAGGAGTCTACGAGCAGTACTTC; cdr3_aa: CASIRTEGVYEQYF
clone_size: few; d_call: TRBD2; v_call: TRBV15; j_call: TRBJ2-5; cdr3_length: 15; cdr3_nt: TGTGCCACCAGCTCCAGCCTCAGCGGGGTTGGGACCCAGTACTTC; cdr3_aa: CATSSSLSGVGTQYF
clone_size: .; d_call: TRBD1; v_call: TRBV7-9; j_call: TRBJ1-3; cdr3_length: 15; cdr3_nt: TGTGCCAGCAGCTGGACAGGGGCAGGTGGAAACACCATATATTTT; cdr3_aa: CASSWTGAGGNTIYF
clone_size: few; d_call: TRBD1; v_call: TRBV11-2; j_call: TRBJ1-2; cdr3_length: 13; cdr3_nt: TGTGCCAGCAGAGTGACAGGGGGCGATGGCTACACCTTC; cdr3_aa: CASRVTGGDGYTF
clone_size: .; d_call: TRBD2; v_call: TRBV5-1; j_call: TRBJ2-3; cdr3_length: 17; cdr3_nt: TGCGCCAGCAGCCTCGCCGGGACTAGCACACCCGGAGATACGCAGTATTTT; cdr3_aa: CASSLAGTSTPGDTQYF